This T cell receptor (beta chain) was captured in a study of T cell responses to AZD1222 COVID-19 vaccine. To note about this clone: Its antigen is still unknown.

The data were produced by immunoSEQ multiplex PCR, yet TCRdb's version contains in-frame clones alone and is incomplete. This table holds approximately 67,000 clones, about four fifths found once. Whole-study findings and limits: Within unmutated variant regions lay the reported targets of nearly half of spike-specific TCRs. Clonal diversity may have been underestimated, and the donors were mostly white British, with more females than males.

The V and J ends lost 4 bases and 6 bases, in that order; junction bases with no gene match: 5. The CDR3 contains 15 residues. In germline, CDR1 is SGHDT, CDR2 YYEEEE. The source of this sequence is an adult who received the AZD1222 COVID-19 vaccine. The chain joins TRBV5-6 to TRBJ2-1, with 12 bases fitting TRBD2. The input for sequencing was peripheral blood, taken 28 days after the second AZD1222 dose. The CDR3: CASSPGLAGSNEQFF. The CDR3 DNA follows: TGTGCCAGCAGCCCTGGACTAGCGGGGAGCAATGAGCAGTTCTTC.